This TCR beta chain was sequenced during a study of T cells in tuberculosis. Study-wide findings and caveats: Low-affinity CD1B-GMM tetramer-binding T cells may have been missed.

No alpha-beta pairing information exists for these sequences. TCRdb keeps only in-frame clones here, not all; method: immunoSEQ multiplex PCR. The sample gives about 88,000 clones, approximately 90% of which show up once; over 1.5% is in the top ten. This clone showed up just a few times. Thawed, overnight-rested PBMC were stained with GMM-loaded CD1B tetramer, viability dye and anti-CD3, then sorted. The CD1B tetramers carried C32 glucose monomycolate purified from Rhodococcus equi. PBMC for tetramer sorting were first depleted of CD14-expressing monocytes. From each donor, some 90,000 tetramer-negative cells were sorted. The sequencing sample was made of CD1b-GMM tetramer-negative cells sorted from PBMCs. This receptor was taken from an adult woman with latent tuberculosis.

The CDR3 nucleotides read TGCAGTGCTAGTAAAGCAAACGAGCAGTACTTC. Its translation: CSASKANEQYF. V usage is TRBV20-1 and J usage is TRBJ2-7; no clear D gene. The CDR3 spans 11 residues. V was trimmed by 3 bases and J by 5 bases, leaving 8 bases between them. In germline, CDR1 is DFQATT, CDR2 SNEGSKA (reference sequence).